This entry is about one T cell receptor beta chain. The data were obtained in a study of T cells after posttransplantation cyclophosphamide. The repertoire was sequenced with immunoSEQ multiplex PCR; TCRdb's copy has only in-frame clones and lacks some. Here the sample spans 66,000 or so clones, 85% to 95% being singletons. The CDR3 contains 11 residues. Trimming removed 8 bases at V and 8 bases at J, with 10 bases between. In germline, CDR1 is SGHVS, CDR2 FNYEAQ. The chain has TRBV7-6 and TRBJ2-1; D remains unclear. The source is a woman between 25 and 40 years old in good health and a related stem cell transplant donor. Sample: PBMCs. The CDR3 DNA is TGTGCCAGCCACCCTGGGCATGAGCAGTTCTTC. It encodes CASHPGHEQFF.